The 21 T cell receptor beta chains reported below all come from one sample, sequenced in a study of cytomegalovirus exposure and HLA in healthy donors. The PCR contained 60 Vbeta and 13 Jbeta primers. Using immunoSEQ multiplex PCR, the repertoire was profiled, and TCRdb retains in-frame clones only, with some absent. Its table lists 150,000 to 200,000 clones. Sequencing was carried out using PBMCs. These receptors were obtained from a woman aged 18 to 35 in good health and CMV-seropositive.

This chain links TRBV15 with TRBJ2-7; weak D call: TRBD1 (5 bases). V lost 0 bases, J lost 4 bases, and 16 bases lay in between. The CDR3 is 16 residues long. Germline CDR1 and CDR2: LNHNV and YYDKDF (reference sequence). CDR3 DNA sequence: TGTGCCACCAGCAGAGATTATCCCCCTCAGGGATACGAGCAGTACTTC. This sequence encodes CATSRDYPPQGYEQYF.

This rearrangement joins TRBV30 to TRBJ1-4; 10 nucleotides align to TRBD1. The CDR3 runs 15 residues. CDR1 and CDR2 from the germline V gene are GTSNPN and SVGIG (reference sequence). V lost 2 bases to trimming and J lost 4 bases; unmatched junction nucleotides: 4. For the CDR3, the DNA is TGTGCCTGGAGTCCCCGGGACAGGGGTAATGAAAAACTGTTTTTT. This gives the protein CAWSPRDRGNEKLFF.

Worth noting for this clone: The germline gene is not matched at one end of the junction; a read error may be the cause. The chain has TRBV27 and TRBJ1-5; possible D gene TRBD1, 5 bases. Germline CDR1 reads MNHEY; CDR2 reads SMNVEV (reference sequence). This CDR3 has 17 residues. The CDR3 reads CVSSPLATAWSNQPQHF. DNA of the CDR3: TGTGTCAGCAGTCCACTCGCGACAGCCTGGAGCAATCAGCCCCAGCATTTT.

The gene calls are TRBV7-2 and TRBJ2-3, with TRBD2 identical over 12 bases. Germline loops: CDR1 SGHTA, CDR2 FQGNSA. The length of the CDR3 is 16 residues. Trimming at V came to 5 bases and at J to 6 bases, leaving 9 bases not matched to a gene. CDR3 DNA: TGTGCCAGCAGCCTAGACCTAGCGGGAGGGGGGGATACGCAGTATTTT. This translates into CASSLDLAGGGDTQYF. The full variable domain, its missing parts supplied by reference TRBV7-2 and TRBJ2-3, is GAGVSQSPSNKVTEKGKDVELRCDPISGHTALYWYRQSLGQGLEFLIYFQGNSAPDKSGLPSDRFSAERTGGSVSTLTIQRTQQEDSAVYLCASSLDLAGGGDTQYFGPGTRLTVL.

The chain has TRBV18 and TRBJ1-1; 10 bases match TRBD1. Germline V gives CDR1 KGHSH, CDR2 LQKENI. Trimming cost V 4 bases and J 10 bases; bases outside gene matches: 3. The CDR3 is 12 amino acids. The CDR3 spells CASSHGQGGAFF. DNA for the CDR3: TGTGCCAGCTCACACGGACAGGGGGGAGCTTTCTTT.

V and J are TRBV4-1 and TRBJ2-1, with D tentatively TRBD2 (6 bases). This CDR3 is built from 17 residues. Germline V gives CDR1 MGHRA, CDR2 YSYEKL. V was cut by 0 bases and J by 9 bases, with 21 bases left in between. In DNA, the CDR3 is TGCGCCAGCAGCCAAGATCTGGCGGGACCCAGTACAACTGAGCAGTTCTTC. This gives the protein CASSQDLAGPSTTEQFF.

This sequence joins TRBV15 and TRBJ2-7; D may be TRBD2 (7 bases). CDR3 length equals 14 residues. Germline lookup yields CDR1 LNHNV and CDR2 YYDKDF (reference sequence). Between the trimmed V and J ends, which lost 7 bases and 2 bases, there was a span of 15 bases. The CDR3 nucleotides are TGTGCCACCACCACCGGGGAGGGGGCCTACGAGCAGTACTTC. It codes for CATTTGEGAYEQYF.

The rearrangement joins TRBV5-1 to TRBJ2-1; 8 nucleotides align to TRBD2. The CDR3 contains 15 residues. Germline lookup yields CDR1 SGHRS and CDR2 YFSETQ. V shed 1 base, J shed 9 bases, and the junction held 9 bases outside the gene matches. The CDR3 spells CASSLSGTSSGEQFF. Here the CDR3 DNA reads TGCGCCAGCAGCTTGTCCGGGACTAGTTCTGGTGAGCAGTTCTTC. The whole variable domain, filled in from reference TRBV5-1 and TRBJ2-1, reads KAGVTQTPRYLIKTRGQQVTLSCSPISGHRSVSWYQQTPGQGLQFLFEYFSETQRNKGNFPGRFSGRQFSNSRSEMNVSTLELGDSALYLCASSLSGTSSGEQFFGPGTRLTVL.

The V and J genes are TRBV5-8 and TRBJ1-2, with a tentative D call TRBD1 (6 bases). V lost 2 bases, J lost 3 bases, and 11 bases lay in between. The CDR3 spans 14 residues. Germline V gene sequence: CDR1 SGHTS, CDR2 YDEGEE. Here the CDR3 DNA reads TGTGCCAGCAGCTTATACAGGGAATACTATGGCTACACCTTC. This encodes CASSLYREYYGYTF.

The V and J genes are TRBV5-6 and TRBJ1-4, with D hard to call. This CDR3 is built from 15 residues. Germline V gene data show CDR1 as SGHDT and CDR2 as YYEEEE. Trimming took 0 bases from V and 7 from J, leaving 13 bases between them. The CDR3: CASSLGRRPSEKLFF. CDR3 DNA: TGTGCCAGCAGCTTGGGCAGGCGCCCCAGTGAAAAACTGTTTTTT.

This chain connects TRBV10-1 to TRBJ2-1; D might be TRBD1 (6 bases). Germline V gene sequence: CDR1 WNHNN, CDR2 SYGVQD (reference sequence). The length of the CDR3 is 14 residues. Trimming cost V 5 bases and J 0 bases, with 8 bases left between them. DNA for the CDR3: TGCGCCAGCAGTCCGACAGGCTCCTACAATGAGCAGTTCTTC. Protein sequence: CASSPTGSYNEQFF.

The CDR3 sequence: CASGTVMSGELFF. As DNA, the CDR3 is TGTGCCAGCGGGACAGTTATGTCCGGGGAGCTGTTTTTT. V and J are TRBV2 and TRBJ2-2, with 7 nucleotides matching TRBD1. The CDR3 runs to 13 residues. J gave up 6 bases and V 8 bases, and 6 bases lay outside the gene matches. The V gene's germline CDR1 is SNHLY and CDR2 FYNNEI.

The chain has TRBV5-6 and TRBJ2-5; D is unresolved. The end of the DNA fits TRBJ2-7 better, so the J call may be wrong. The CDR3 is 13 amino acids. From germline, CDR1 is SGHDT and CDR2 YYEEEE. The CDR3: CASSSPLSYEQYF. CDR3 DNA: TGTGCCAGCAGCTCCCCCCTCTCCTACGAGCAGTACTTC.

V gene TRBV2 combines with J gene TRBJ2-5, with D unresolved. Germline lookup yields CDR1 SNHLY and CDR2 FYNNEI. Trimming shortened V by 7 bases and J by 2 bases, and 17 bases separated the two germline ends. The CDR3 sequence is 15 residues long. CDR3 residues: CASTEDTFTQETQYF. In DNA form, the CDR3 reads TGTGCCAGCACAGAGGATACATTTACTCAAGAGACCCAGTACTTC.

The CDR3 loop reads CASKEGHIGNTIYF. The CDR3 region has the DNA TGTGCCAGCAAGGAGGGGCACATTGGAAACACCATATATTTT. This rearrangement joins TRBV6-6 to TRBJ1-3; tentatively, D is TRBD1 (5 bases). CDR1 is MNHNY and CDR2 is SVGAGI in the germline V gene (reference sequence). V was shortened by 7 bases and J by 3 bases, with 13 bases between the two germline ends. The CDR3 runs to 14 residues.

This rearrangement joins TRBV11-2 to TRBJ2-7; weak D call: TRBD1 (6 bases). The CDR3 runs to 16 residues. V lost 1 base, J lost 4 bases, and 17 bases lay in between. Germline CDR1 and CDR2: SGHAT and FQNNGV. The CDR3: CASSLGQQGPRYEQYF. CDR3 DNA: TGTGCCAGCAGCTTAGGGCAACAGGGTCCAAGGTACGAGCAGTACTTC.

The chain employs TRBV19 and TRBJ1-4, with D maybe TRBD1 (5 bases). Per germline, CDR1 LNHDA and CDR2 SQIVND (reference sequence). This CDR3 region has 13 residues. Trimming shortened V by 6 bases and J by 8 bases, and 13 bases separated the two germline ends. In DNA form, the CDR3 reads TGTGCCAGTAGCGCAGGGAATTGGGAAAAACTGTTTTTT. Amino acid sequence: CASSAGNWEKLFF.

The chain recombines TRBV4-1 with TRBJ2-7; 8 bases align to TRBD1. V lost 1 base and J lost 0; bases outside the gene matches: 2. Germline V gene lookup returns CDR1 MGHRA and CDR2 YSYEKL. The CDR3 covers 15 residues. The CDR3, as DNA: TGCGCCAGCAGCCAAGCCGGGACAGGCTCCTACGAGCAGTACTTC. Translated: CASSQAGTGSYEQYF.

The chain carries TRBV7-9 and TRBJ1-1; the D gene is possibly TRBD1 (6 bases). The germline V gene has CDR1 SEHNR and CDR2 FQNEAQ (reference sequence). Trimming left V 5 bases short and J 4 bases short, with 20 bases between. There are 16 residues in the CDR3. CDR3 in DNA: TGTGCCAGCAGCCGTTCATATTCCAGGGGAAGCACTGAAGCTTTCTTT. As protein: CASSRSYSRGSTEAFF. Variable domain in full (rest from reference TRBV7-9 and TRBJ1-1): DTGVSQNPRHKITKRGQNVTFRCDPISEHNRLYWYRQTLGQGPEFLTYFQNEAQLEKSRLLSDRFSAERPKGSFSTLEIQRTEQGDSAMYLCASSRSYSRGSTEAFFGQGTRLTVV.

The chain combines TRBV7-9 with TRBJ1-2; TRBD1 is a possible D gene (5 bases). The germline CDR1 and CDR2 sequences are SEHNR and FQNEAQ (reference sequence). V gave up 1 base and J gave up 7 bases, with 13 bases separating them. CDR3 size: 14 residues. The CDR3: CASSLVGREVGYTF. CDR3 DNA: TGTGCCAGCAGCTTAGTTGGCAGGGAAGTTGGCTACACCTTC.

The chain couples TRBV15 to TRBJ2-1; no reliable D call. Trimming pared 1 base from V and 7 bases from J, leaving 5 bases between. Germline CDR1 and CDR2: LNHNV and YYDKDF (reference sequence). This CDR3 comprises 12 residues. The CDR3 DNA sequence: TGTGCCACCAGCAGAGTTCGGAATGAGCAGTTCTTC. This codes for CATSRVRNEQFF.